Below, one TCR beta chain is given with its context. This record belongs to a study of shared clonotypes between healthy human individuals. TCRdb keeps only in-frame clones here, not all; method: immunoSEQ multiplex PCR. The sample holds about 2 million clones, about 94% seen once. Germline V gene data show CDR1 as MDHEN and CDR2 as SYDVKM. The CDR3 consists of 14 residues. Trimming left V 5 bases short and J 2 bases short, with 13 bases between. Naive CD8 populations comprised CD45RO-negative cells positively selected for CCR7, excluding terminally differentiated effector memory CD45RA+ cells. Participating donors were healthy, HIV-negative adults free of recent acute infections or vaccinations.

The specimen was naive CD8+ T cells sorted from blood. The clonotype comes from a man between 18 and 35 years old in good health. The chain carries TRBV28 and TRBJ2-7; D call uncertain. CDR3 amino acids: CASSPPALPYEQYF. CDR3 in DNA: TGTGCCAGCAGTCCGCCGGCGCTTCCCTACGAGCAGTACTTC.